This T cell receptor (beta chain) is drawn from a study of cytomegalovirus exposure and HLA in healthy donors. Study overall: Falling in the Caucasian-associated ancestry cluster were less than 85% of 300 to 500 genotyped donors. Study outcomes and limitations: TCR beta chains numbering about 160 were designated cytomegalovirus-associated. It was in a later analysis that TCR association rates were seen to vary by HLA locus, highest for DRB1 and lowest for HLA-C.

The PCR ran on 60 Vbeta and 13 Jbeta primers. This table comes from immunoSEQ multiplex PCR, and its TCRdb copy is limited to in-frame clones, with some not included. The sample lists fewer than 250,000 clones, approximately 87% occurring once. The CDR3 is made up of 17 amino acids. Germline loops: CDR1 SGHRS, CDR2 YFSETQ. The V and J ends lost 3 bases and 0 bases, in that order; junction bases with no gene match: 5. As regards this clone: Its antigen remains unidentified.

The sample taken for sequencing was PBMCs. The V call is TRBV5-1, the J call TRBJ1-3; 11 nucleotides match TRBD1. The receptor's source is a human donor in good health. CDR3 sequence reads: CASSSGQGADSGNTIYF. The DNA of the CDR3 is TGCGCCAGCAGCTCAGGACAGGGGGCCGACTCTGGAAACACCATATATTTT.